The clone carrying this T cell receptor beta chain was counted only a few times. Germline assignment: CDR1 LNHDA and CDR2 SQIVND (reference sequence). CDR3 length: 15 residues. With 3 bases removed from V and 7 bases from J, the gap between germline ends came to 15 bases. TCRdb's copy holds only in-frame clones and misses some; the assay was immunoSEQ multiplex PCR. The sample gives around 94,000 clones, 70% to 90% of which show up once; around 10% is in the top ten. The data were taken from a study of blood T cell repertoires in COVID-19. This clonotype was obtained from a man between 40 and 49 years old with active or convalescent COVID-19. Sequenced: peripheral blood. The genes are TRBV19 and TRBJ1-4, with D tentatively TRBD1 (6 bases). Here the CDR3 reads CASSMAGVVPEKLFF. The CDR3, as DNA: TGTGCCAGTAGTATGGCAGGGGTTGTCCCTGAAAAACTGTTTTTT.